This T cell receptor (beta chain) was identified during a study of T cells after yellow fever vaccination (dated 2019 in TCRdb). Some background on the complete study: Libraries from fractions with low cell numbers were prepared with the SMART-Seq v4 Ultra Low Input RNA kit. To follow T-cell clones before and after primary and booster YFV17D yellow fever vaccination, bulk TCR alpha and beta repertoires were sequenced over time. The cohort comprised two healthy male donors, one aged 18 to 29 and one aged 30 to 40 years. Blood was drawn at multiple timepoints before and after primary and secondary immunization, with bulk PBMC replicates and cell subsets isolated.

For sequencing, an Illumina NovaSeq 6000 was employed. TCR cDNA was synthesized by 5'RACE template switching, through which a universal primer site and unique molecular identifiers were introduced. cDNA synthesis was primed from both the TCR alpha and TCR beta constant segments. Two PCR steps were used to amplify libraries, with sample barcodes and sequencing adapters being added in the second step. Sequencing of libraries was performed on Illumina HiSeq 2500 (2x100 bp) or NovaSeq (2x150 bp). The original methods were these. MIGEC was used to demultiplex reads and collapse the reads into UMI consensus sequences, and MiXCR was used for V(D)J alignment. Vaccine-responding clonotypes were identified with edgeR using replicate PBMC samples, with FDR below 0.01 and a log2 fold change above 5 up to day 15 being required. Each bulk clonotype was labeled CD4 or CD8 based on which sequenced repertoire, CD4 or CD8, contained the clonotype at higher abundance. TCRdb itself trimmed the public reads at Q25 with fastp, ran MiXCR and retained productive beta chains. Rows with a matching CDR3 protein are joined into one entry that keeps the most common DNA and genes. The V and J calls were not made by the authors but by TCRdb's processing. The sample includes 250,000 to 400,000 distinct CDR3 sequences, with approximately 4.5% observed a single time. Roughly a fifth of the sample rests with the top ten.

There are many counts of this clonotype. The specificity of this receptor is unknown. There are no base qualities to consult, and no much larger clone falls within one base. V was cut back by 5 bases and J by 6 bases, leaving a gap of 12 bases between them. For CDR1 and CDR2, the germline V gene (reference sequence) lists SEHNR and FQNEAQ. From the cysteine up to the phenylalanine, the CDR3 has a length of 13 residues. Of all the DNA, just the CDR3 is kept, 39 bases in frame from base 1. What the authors observed across the whole study: The secondary T-cell response was weaker than the primary response but faster, peaking on day 5 instead of day 15. After the booster, most clones that had expanded after primary vaccination were detected again (around 95% of CD4 and over 75% of CD8), suggesting broad maintenance of memory. Because the study included only two donors, the extent to which the findings can be generalized is limited. Computational filtering was required because FACS-sorted repertoires could contain abundant contaminating clonotypes from the bulk population. A small share of clonotypes occurred in both CD4 and CD8 compartments, likely arising from convergent recombination.

Reading the label with the study, this specimen's treatment or condition is: live attenuated yellow fever vaccine strain. At each blood-draw timepoint, two biological replicates of bulk PBMCs were collected. A standard Ficoll-Paque protocol was used to isolate PBMCs from peripheral blood. TriZol was used to extract RNA from bulk PBMCs, from CD4 and CD8 fractions, and from dextramer-positive and dextramer-negative fractions. Sequences were derived from PBMCs, sampled 15 days after the yellow fever booster vaccination. The sequence joins TRBV7-9 to TRBJ2-3; no D gene call is confident. The source of this sequence is a man aged 18 to 29 who received the YFV17D yellow fever vaccine. The CDR3 here reads CASSPLDWDTQYF. The DNA sequence follows: TGTGCCAGCAGCCCATTGGATTGGGATACGCAGTATTTT.